A selection of T cell receptor beta chains follows, all from one sample in a study of beta chain features in type 1 diabetes. Only in-frame clones appear in the TCRdb table, and some are missing; sequencing was by immunoSEQ multiplex PCR. The repertoire has about 360,000 clones, roughly 13% of them found once; the top ten carry roughly 0.015%. Sample: naive CD4+ T cells from blood. All receptors come from a man younger than 35 in good health. Both conserved end residues are part of each CDR3. A D gene is named only where the DNA matches it firmly. Clone size, where shown, is once, few, many, or a class for clones that have expanded.

D gene: TRBD1
V gene: TRBV5-4
clone size: few
J gene: TRBJ1-1
CDR3 protein: CASSLRDRGNTEAFF
CDR3 DNA: TGTGCCAGCAGCCTCCGGGACAGGGGTAACACTGAAGCTTTCTTT

D gene: NA
V gene: TRBV9
clone size: NA
J gene: TRBJ1-1
CDR3 protein: CASSVEPRNTEAFF
CDR3 DNA: TGTGCCAGCAGCGTAGAGCCAAGGAACACTGAAGCTTTCTTT

D gene: NA
V gene: TRBV7-9
clone size: few
J gene: TRBJ1-2
CDR3 protein: CASSLVANYGYTF
CDR3 DNA: TGTGCCAGCAGCTTAGTGGCCAACTATGGCTACACCTTC

D gene: TRBD1
V gene: TRBV9
clone size: few
J gene: TRBJ2-7
CDR3 protein: CASSARGQVGGEQYF
CDR3 DNA: TGTGCCAGCAGCGCGAGGGGACAGGTTGGGGGAGAGCAGTACTTC

D gene: TRBD2
V gene: TRBV25-1
clone size: NA
J gene: TRBJ2-5
CDR3 protein: CASSDSPGGQETQYF
CDR3 DNA: TGTGCCAGCAGTGATAGCCCGGGGGGACAAGAGACCCAGTACTTC

D gene: TRBD2
V gene: TRBV18
clone size: NA
J gene: TRBJ2-1
CDR3 protein: CASLSQREGLVEQFF
CDR3 DNA: TGTGCCAGCTTGAGTCAGCGGGAGGGGCTTGTTGAGCAGTTCTTC

D gene: NA
V gene: TRBV29-1
clone size: NA
J gene: TRBJ1-5
CDR3 protein: CSVVAGYDQPQHF
CDR3 DNA: TGCAGCGTTGTTGCAGGGTACGATCAGCCCCAGCATTTT

D gene: TRBD1
V gene: TRBV6-4
clone size: NA
J gene: TRBJ1-5
CDR3 protein: CASRGPDRGWGQHF
CDR3 DNA: TGTGCCAGCAGGGGTCCAGACAGGGGCTGGGGGCAGCATTTT

D gene: NA
V gene: TRBV2
clone size: few
J gene: TRBJ2-7
CDR3 protein: CASSERTGTYEQYF
CDR3 DNA: TGTGCCAGCAGTGAAAGAACAGGGACCTACGAGCAGTACTTC

D gene: TRBD1
V gene: TRBV19
clone size: NA
J gene: TRBJ1-5
CDR3 protein: CASSMRDRGSNQPQHF
CDR3 DNA: TGTGCCAGTAGTATGAGGGACAGGGGAAGCAATCAGCCCCAGCATTTT

D gene: NA
V gene: TRBV7-3
clone size: NA
J gene: TRBJ2-3
CDR3 protein: CASSLIGGTDTQYF
CDR3 DNA: TGTGCCAGCAGCTTAATAGGGGGCACAGATACGCAGTATTTT

D gene: TRBD2
V gene: TRBV7-9
clone size: few
J gene: TRBJ2-5
CDR3 protein: CASIPGRLAGGQETQYF
CDR3 DNA: TGTGCCAGCATCCCGGGGAGGCTAGCGGGGGGTCAAGAGACCCAGTACTTC

D gene: NA
V gene: TRBV19
clone size: NA
J gene: TRBJ2-1
CDR3 protein: CASSIDSYNEQFF
CDR3 DNA: TGTGCCAGTAGTATTGACAGTTACAATGAGCAGTTCTTC

D gene: TRBD2
V gene: TRBV18
clone size: few
J gene: TRBJ2-7
CDR3 protein: CASSPPPRGLAGGVGHEQYF
CDR3 DNA: TGTGCCAGCTCACCACCTCCCAGAGGACTAGCGGGAGGGGTAGGCCACGAGCAGTACTTC

D gene: TRBD1
V gene: TRBV28
clone size: few
J gene: TRBJ2-7
CDR3 protein: CASSFRDRYSYEQYF
CDR3 DNA: TGTGCCAGCAGTTTCCGGGACAGGTACTCCTACGAGCAGTACTTC

D gene: NA
V gene: TRBV6-5
clone size: few
J gene: TRBJ1-1
CDR3 protein: CASSYSLRADTEAFF
CDR3 DNA: TGTGCCAGCAGTTACTCCTTGAGGGCAGATACTGAAGCTTTCTTT

D gene: TRBD1
V gene: TRBV28
clone size: NA
J gene: TRBJ2-7
CDR3 protein: CASSRQGGSGYEQYF
CDR3 DNA: TGTGCCAGCAGTCGACAGGGGGGTTCCGGCTACGAGCAGTACTTC

D gene: NA
V gene: TRBV28
clone size: NA
J gene: TRBJ1-2
CDR3 protein: CASSLELRGRGYGYTF
CDR3 DNA: TGTGCCAGCAGTTTAGAGCTCAGGGGTCGGGGCTATGGCTACACCTTC

D gene: TRBD1
V gene: TRBV6-5
clone size: NA
J gene: TRBJ1-2
CDR3 protein: CASRQGYGYTF
CDR3 DNA: TGTGCCAGCAGACAGGGGTACGGCTACACCTTC

D gene: NA
V gene: TRBV2
clone size: NA
J gene: TRBJ1-2
CDR3 protein: CASRADRTNYGYTF
CDR3 DNA: TGTGCCAGCAGGGCCGACAGAACTAACTATGGCTACACCTTC

D gene: TRBD2
V gene: TRBV30
clone size: few
J gene: TRBJ2-5
CDR3 protein: CAWRAASGRAPGGQYF
CDR3 DNA: TGTGCCTGGAGAGCGGCTAGCGGGAGGGCCCCAGGGGGCCAGTACTTC

D gene: TRBD2
V gene: TRBV6-5
clone size: few
J gene: TRBJ2-3
CDR3 protein: CASRVAGTDTQYF
CDR3 DNA: TGTGCCAGCAGGGTAGCGGGGACAGATACGCAGTATTTT

D gene: NA
V gene: TRBV29-1
clone size: NA
J gene: TRBJ1-4
CDR3 protein: CSVAGRQEKKLFF
CDR3 DNA: TGCAGCGTTGCCGGGAGGCAGGAGAAAAAACTGTTTTTT

D gene: TRBD2
V gene: TRBV6-6
clone size: NA
J gene: TRBJ2-1
CDR3 protein: CATQRETPYNEQFF
CDR3 DNA: TGTGCCACCCAGCGGGAGACACCCTACAATGAGCAGTTCTTC

D gene: NA
V gene: TRBV18
clone size: NA
J gene: TRBJ1-6
CDR3 protein: CASSPNREGYNSPLHF
CDR3 DNA: TGTGCCAGCTCACCAAATCGGGAGGGCTATAATTCACCCCTCCACTTT

D gene: NA
V gene: TRBV7-9
clone size: NA
J gene: TRBJ2-7
CDR3 protein: CASSPTYDTQSYEQYF
CDR3 DNA: TGTGCCAGCAGCCCGACGTACGACACTCAGTCCTACGAGCAGTACTTC

D gene: TRBD1
V gene: TRBV5-4
clone size: few
J gene: TRBJ2-7
CDR3 protein: CASSLGTGRIKYEQYF
CDR3 DNA: TGTGCCAGCAGCTTGGGGACAGGGCGGATCAAATACGAGCAGTACTTC

D gene: NA
V gene: TRBV4-2
clone size: few
J gene: TRBJ2-7
CDR3 protein: CASSQDQLGLSYEQYF
CDR3 DNA: TGTGCCAGCAGCCAAGATCAGCTAGGTCTCTCCTACGAGCAGTACTTC

D gene: TRBD1
V gene: TRBV5-1
clone size: few
J gene: TRBJ2-5
CDR3 protein: CASSLATGTGTQETQYF
CDR3 DNA: TGCGCCAGCAGCTTGGCGACCGGGACAGGGACCCAAGAGACCCAGTACTTC

D gene: NA
V gene: TRBV25-1
clone size: NA
J gene: TRBJ2-7
CDR3 protein: CASSADPNYEQYF
CDR3 DNA: TGTGCCAGCAGCGCCGATCCTAACTACGAGCAGTACTTC

D gene: NA
V gene: TRBV5-1
clone size: NA
J gene: TRBJ1-2
CDR3 protein: CASSLGTATQYGYTF
CDR3 DNA: TGCGCCAGCAGCTTGGGGACAGCCACCCAGTATGGCTACACCTTC

D gene: NA
V gene: TRBV19
clone size: NA
J gene: TRBJ1-2
CDR3 protein: CASSTDSLNYGYTF
CDR3 DNA: TGTGCCAGTAGTACAGACTCCCTTAACTATGGCTACACCTTC

D gene: NA
V gene: TRBV7-3
clone size: NA
J gene: TRBJ2-3
CDR3 protein: CASSLDSSTDTQYF
CDR3 DNA: TGTGCCAGCAGCCTGGACAGTAGCACAGATACGCAGTATTTT

D gene: NA
V gene: TRBV25-1
clone size: few
J gene: TRBJ2-7
CDR3 protein: CASSELSSGLYEQYF
CDR3 DNA: TGTGCCAGCAGTGAACTGAGTAGCGGACTCTACGAGCAGTACTTC

D gene: TRBD1
V gene: TRBV19
clone size: few
J gene: TRBJ2-1
CDR3 protein: CASSLYRGHNNEQFF
CDR3 DNA: TGTGCCAGTAGTCTCTACAGGGGGCATAACAATGAGCAGTTCTTC

D gene: NA
V gene: TRBV7-9
clone size: NA
J gene: TRBJ1-3
CDR3 protein: CASSLASSGNTIYF
CDR3 DNA: TGTGCCAGCAGCTTGGCTAGCTCTGGAAACACCATATATTTT

D gene: TRBD2
V gene: TRBV9
clone size: once
J gene: TRBJ2-7
CDR3 protein: CASSVETSGSSEQYF
CDR3 DNA: TGTGCCAGCAGCGTAGAAACTAGCGGGAGTTCCGAGCAGTACTTC

D gene: NA
V gene: TRBV29-1
clone size: few
J gene: TRBJ2-1
CDR3 protein: CSVSKGNSYNEQFF
CDR3 DNA: TGCAGCGTCTCCAAGGGGAACTCCTACAATGAGCAGTTCTTC

D gene: NA
V gene: TRBV7-2
clone size: few
J gene: TRBJ2-3
CDR3 protein: CASSLVPGVADTQYF
CDR3 DNA: TGTGCCAGCAGCTTAGTTCCGGGAGTGGCAGATACGCAGTATTTT

D gene: TRBD2
V gene: TRBV4-2
clone size: NA
J gene: TRBJ2-1
CDR3 protein: CASSQVLAGDINEQFF
CDR3 DNA: TGTGCCAGCAGCCAAGTACTAGCGGGAGATATTAATGAGCAGTTCTTC

D gene: NA
V gene: TRBV29-1
clone size: NA
J gene: TRBJ1-1
CDR3 protein: CSVEVNRANTEAFF
CDR3 DNA: TGCAGCGTTGAAGTAAACAGGGCGAACACTGAAGCTTTCTTT

D gene: TRBD2
V gene: TRBV5-1
clone size: NA
J gene: TRBJ2-7
CDR3 protein: CASSRLVMSGSGSYEQYF
CDR3 DNA: TGCGCCAGCAGCAGGCTAGTTATGAGCGGGAGTGGGTCCTACGAGCAGTACTTC

D gene: NA
V gene: TRBV6-5
clone size: few
J gene: TRBJ1-4
CDR3 protein: CASTGGGRAAEKLFF
CDR3 DNA: TGTGCCAGCACGGGGGGGGGCAGGGCCGCGGAAAAACTGTTTTTT

D gene: NA
V gene: TRBV5-1
clone size: many
J gene: TRBJ2-3
CDR3 protein: CASSLLDTQYF
CDR3 DNA: TGCGCCAGCAGCTTGCTAGATACGCAGTATTTT

D gene: NA
V gene: TRBV6-5
clone size: few
J gene: TRBJ2-4
CDR3 protein: CASRPYSAGNIQYF
CDR3 DNA: TGTGCCAGCCGCCCTTACTCAGCGGGAAACATTCAGTACTTC